The clone carrying this T cell receptor beta chain has at least ten counts. What it recognizes is unknown. The sample belongs to a study of neurological immune-mediated disorders. The time point denotes: technical triplicate 3. The CDR3 runs 13 residues. CDR1 is LGHNA and CDR2 is YNFKEQ in the germline V gene. The V and J ends lost 3 bases and 17 bases, in that order; junction bases with no gene match: 10. Overall study findings and caveats: While HTLV-1-associated myelopathy showed the greatest TCR clonal expansion, multiple sclerosis showed the least, falling below healthy controls.

The method for making cDNA was 5'RACE, and it used 10-nucleotide random UMIs. TCRdb reanalysed the 5' RACE reads using MiXCR and keeps one entry per CDR3 protein. The sample records about 44,000 distinct CDR3 sequences, under 25% being singletons. V gene TRBV4-2 combines with J gene TRBJ2-2; 9 nucleotides match TRBD1. This clonotype was obtained from a man in his sixties with HTLV-1-associated myelopathy (HAM/TSP). Sequencing input: PBMCs. The chain's CDR3 is CASSQFDRGTFFF. The CDR3 DNA follows: TGTGCCAGCAGCCAGTTCGACAGGGGGACGTTCTTTTTT.